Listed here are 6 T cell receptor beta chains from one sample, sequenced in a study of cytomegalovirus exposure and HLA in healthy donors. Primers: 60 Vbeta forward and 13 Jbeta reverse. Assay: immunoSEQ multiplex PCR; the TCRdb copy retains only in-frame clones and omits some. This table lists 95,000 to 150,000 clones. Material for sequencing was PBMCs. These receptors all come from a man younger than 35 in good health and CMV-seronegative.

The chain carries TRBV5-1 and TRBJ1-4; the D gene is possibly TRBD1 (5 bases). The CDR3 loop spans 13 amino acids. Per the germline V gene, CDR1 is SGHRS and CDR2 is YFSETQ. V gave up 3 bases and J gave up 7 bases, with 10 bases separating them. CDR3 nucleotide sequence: TGCGCCAGCAGCTCGGGGGGGGGTGAAAAACTGTTTTTT. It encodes CASSSGGGEKLFF. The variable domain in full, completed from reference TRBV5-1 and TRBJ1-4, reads KAGVTQTPRYLIKTRGQQVTLSCSPISGHRSVSWYQQTPGQGLQFLFEYFSETQRNKGNFPGRFSGRQFSNSRSEMNVSTLELGDSALYLCASSSGGGEKLFFGSGTQLSVL.

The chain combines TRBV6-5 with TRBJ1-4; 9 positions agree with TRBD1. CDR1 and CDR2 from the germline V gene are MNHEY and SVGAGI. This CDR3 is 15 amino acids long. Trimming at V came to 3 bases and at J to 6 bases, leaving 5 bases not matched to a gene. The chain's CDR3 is CASSYPRDRDEKLFF. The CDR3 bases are TGTGCCAGCAGTTATCCCCGGGACAGGGATGAAAAACTGTTTTTT.

This CDR3 is CAISPGLRDYGYTF. For the CDR3, the DNA is TGTGCCATCAGTCCGGGACTAAGAGACTATGGCTACACCTTC. The rearrangement uses TRBV10-3 and TRBJ1-2, with D possibly matching TRBD1 (5 bases). This CDR3 is built from 14 residues. V was cut by 5 bases and J by 3 bases, with 13 bases left in between. CDR1 is ENHRY, CDR2 SYGVKD, per germline.

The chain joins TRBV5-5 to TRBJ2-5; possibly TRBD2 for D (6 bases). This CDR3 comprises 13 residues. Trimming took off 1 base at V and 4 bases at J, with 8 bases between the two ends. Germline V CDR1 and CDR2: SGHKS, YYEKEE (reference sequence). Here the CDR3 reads CASSLIGGETQYF. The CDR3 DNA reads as TGTGCCAGCAGCTTGATCGGGGGAGAGACCCAGTACTTC.

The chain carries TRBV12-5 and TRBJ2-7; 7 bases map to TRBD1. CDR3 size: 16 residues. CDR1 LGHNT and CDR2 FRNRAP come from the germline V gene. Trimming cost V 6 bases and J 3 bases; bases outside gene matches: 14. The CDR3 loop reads CASGTGQASNLYEQYF. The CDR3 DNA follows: TGTGCTAGTGGAACCGGACAGGCATCTAACCTCTACGAGCAGTACTTC.

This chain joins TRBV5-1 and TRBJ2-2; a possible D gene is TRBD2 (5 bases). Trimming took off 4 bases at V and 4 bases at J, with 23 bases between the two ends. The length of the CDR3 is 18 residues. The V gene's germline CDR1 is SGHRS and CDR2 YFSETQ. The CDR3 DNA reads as TGCGCCAGCAGCCACCCCGCGGCTAGCAGTTTGGGCACCGGGGAGCTGTTTTTT. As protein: CASSHPAASSLGTGELFF.